The T cell receptor (beta chain) described here comes from a study of blood T cell dynamics during melanoma immunotherapy. The overall study: Patients with metastatic melanoma got pembrolizumab or nivolumab-ipilimumab as first-line care.

Assay: immunoSEQ multiplex PCR; the TCRdb copy retains only in-frame clones and omits some. The sample has some 9,900 clones, around 89% seen once; the top ten hold around 7%. The CDR3 consists of 17 residues. From germline, CDR1 is SGDLS and CDR2 YYNGEE. V dropped 0 bases and J dropped 2; count of bases not matched to a gene: 7. The sample's time point: pre-treatment baseline. The receptor comes from a human donor with melanoma. The V and J genes are TRBV9 and TRBJ2-2, with 7 bases fitting TRBD2. This sample comprised blood, obtained from a patient treated with checkpoint blockade. The CDR3 loop is CASSVAPAGVNTGELFF. The CDR3, as DNA: TGTGCCAGCAGCGTAGCCCCCGCGGGAGTTAACACCGGGGAGCTGTTTTTT.